This record looks at one T cell receptor (beta chain) sequence and its context. TCR sequencing used cDNA made by reverse transcription of extracted RNA. Clones were read by immunoSEQ multiplex PCR, and TCRdb kept only the in-frame ones, dropping some. The table has fewer than 150,000 clones, roughly four fifths seen once. The data are from a study of CD8+ T cells in alopecia areata. The CDR3 runs 12 residues. Germline lookup yields CDR1 SGHVS and CDR2 FNYEAQ. Trimming removed 5 bases at V and 3 bases at J, with 8 bases between. Described treatment: oral pan-JAK inhibitor, 5-10 mg twice daily. The rearrangement joins TRBV7-6 to TRBJ2-7; D not certain. The specimen was CD8+ T cells sorted from blood, collected at week 4, from a patient treated with tofacitinib. The sequence derives from a human donor with alopecia areata. The CDR3 DNA sequence: TGTGCCAGCAGCCCCTCCATCTACGAGCAGTACTTC. This sequence encodes CASSPSIYEQYF.